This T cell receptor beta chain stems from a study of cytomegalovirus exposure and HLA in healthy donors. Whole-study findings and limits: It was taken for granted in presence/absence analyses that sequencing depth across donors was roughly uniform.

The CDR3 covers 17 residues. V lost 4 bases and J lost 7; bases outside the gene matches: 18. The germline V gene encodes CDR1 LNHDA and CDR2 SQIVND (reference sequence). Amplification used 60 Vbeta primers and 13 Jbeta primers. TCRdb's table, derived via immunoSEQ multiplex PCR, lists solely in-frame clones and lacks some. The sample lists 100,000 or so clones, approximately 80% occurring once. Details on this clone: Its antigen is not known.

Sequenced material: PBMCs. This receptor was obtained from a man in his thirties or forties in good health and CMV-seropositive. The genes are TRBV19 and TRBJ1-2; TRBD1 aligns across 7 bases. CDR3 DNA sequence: TGTGCCAGTAGTACCGGGACCTGGACAGGTTATCGTTCTGGCTACACCTTC. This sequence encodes CASSTGTWTGYRSGYTF.